This T cell receptor beta chain is drawn from a study of CXCR3-negative and CXCR3-positive naive CD8 T cells. Study context: Across all libraries, TRB reads numbered approximately 140 million, with about 1.5 +/- 0.3 million in each library. General study results and limits: Naive subsets did not differ in surface CD5, and TRB CDR3 properties served to infer TCR strength. For memory CD8+ cells diversity was much lower, but both naive subsets had comparably high diversity.

Researchers prepared the TRB cDNA libraries using 5' RACE with UMI labels. TCRdb re-called the 5' RACE reads; one entry per CDR3 protein, DNA not given. The sample has about 81,000 distinct CDR3 sequences. Points on this clonotype: The target antigen is unknown.

The sequence derives from a human donor in good health. Some clones in this sample may be carry-over from other donors' samples. Sequencing was done on a sample of naive CXCR3- CD8+ T cells from blood. Described subset: CD45RO-CCR7+CD27+CD95- naive CD8+ T cells lacking CXCR3 (TNR3-).

The CDR3 spells CASSLGPLHSNEQFF. J is TRBJ2-1 and V is TRBV4-1; checking the TCRdb D call of TRBD1 is not possible without DNA. This CDR3 spans 15 amino acids. Germline V gives CDR1 MGHRA, CDR2 YSYEKL.